The T cell receptor (beta chain) described here comes from a study of T cells in Graves' hyperthyroidism and ophthalmopathy. Turning to the study itself: Peripheral blood sampling occurred at initial diagnosis, before any treatment.

From RNA transcripts, TCR beta CDR3 regions were amplified. First-round RT-PCR of the TCR CDR3 relied on the HTBI primer set. Via MiXCR, TCRdb re-called the multiplex PCR reads, giving one row per CDR3 protein. The sample has about 500,000 distinct CDR3 sequences, around 14% seen once. CDR1 and CDR2 (germline): LGHDT, YNNKEL (reference sequence). Losses at the gene ends were 3 bases for V and 8 bases for J; bases not matched to a gene: 10. CDR3 size: 15 residues. This clonotype was recorded at least ten times. The receptor's source is a young woman with Graves' hyperthyroidism. The specimen was blood. The chain links TRBV3-1 to TRBJ1-2; TRBD1 matches at 9 bases. In nucleotides, the CDR3 is TGTGCCAGCAGCCACCTGGACAGGGGAGAGAGGGGCTACACCTTC. The encoded protein is CASSHLDRGERGYTF.